This TCR beta chain was identified during a study of OX40 agonist ivuxolimab in advanced cancers. Study-level results: Antigen specificity remained undetermined for the expanded peripheral T cells.

Sequencing used immunoSEQ multiplex PCR; TCRdb keeps in-frame clones, though not all of them. The profile covers 40,000 to 55,000 clones, with less than 90% appearing a single time and 6% to 8% taken by the ten largest. The germline V gene has CDR1 KGHSH and CDR2 LQKENI. The CDR3 sequence is 18 residues long. V trimming: 1 base; J trimming: 0 bases; junction bases outside the gene matches: 6. As to this clone: Its target is not known.

This receptor was obtained from an adult with an advanced solid tumor such as melanoma, head and neck, liver or kidney cancer. The material sequenced was CD4+ or CD8+ T cells sorted from blood, taken in a trial of the OX40 agonist ivuxolimab. The genes are TRBV18 and TRBJ1-3, with 10 bases identical to TRBD1. DNA of the CDR3: TGTGCCAGCTCACCACTTGGGACAGGGGCCTACTCTGGAAACACCATATATTTT. It is translated as CASSPLGTGAYSGNTIYF.